This record concerns one T cell receptor beta chain sequence. These data originate in a study of blood T cell repertoires in COVID-19. Across the whole study: PBMCs, B-cell-depleted T cells, or T cells were the source of the cDNA or gDNA that made up the material.

The repertoire was sequenced with immunoSEQ multiplex PCR; TCRdb's copy has only in-frame clones and lacks some. There are 80,000 or so clones in the sample; approximately 86% occur only once, and 15% to 20% lies in the top ten. Germline loops: CDR1 SEHNR, CDR2 FQNEAQ (reference sequence). This CDR3 has 13 residues. V gave up 5 bases and J gave up 6 bases, with 11 bases separating them. This sequence was found in a human donor in a cohort sampled during active COVID-19. Specimen: peripheral blood. The chain recombines TRBV7-9 with TRBJ2-1; maybe TRBD1 (6 bases). The CDR3: CASSQRQVNEQFF. CDR3 bases: TGTGCCAGCAGCCAAAGACAGGTCAATGAGCAGTTCTTC.